This TCR beta chain was observed in a study of T cell repertoires in cytomegalovirus infection. Across the study: Indicated by public TCR beta signatures were CMV infection and matching HLA type.

General observations from the study: CMV carriers with the relevant HLA were identified by cumulative public TCR beta family frequency.

Each CDR3 protein gets one entry after TCRdb re-called the reads with MiXCR. The sample comprises 750,000 to 950,000 distinct CDR3 sequences, 25% to 35% of which are singletons, and over 10% rests with the top ten. Unmatched junction bases numbered 12, after V lost 6 bases and J lost 0 bases. This CDR3 comprises 18 residues. Germline lookup yields CDR1 SGHVS and CDR2 FQNEAQ. There are many counts of this clonotype. Antigen unknown. This chain connects TRBV7-8 to TRBJ2-4, with 9 nucleotides matching TRBD1. The starting material was cultured CD8+ T cells from PBMCs, obtained from culture after CMV antigen stimulation. The receptor's source is a human donor in good health (CMV status not recorded). Some clones in this sample may be carry-over from other donors' samples. In DNA form, the CDR3 reads TGTGCCAGCAGGAAGGGGACAGGGCCCTATTTAGCCAAAAACATTCAGTACTTC. Amino acid sequence: CASRKGTGPYLAKNIQYF.